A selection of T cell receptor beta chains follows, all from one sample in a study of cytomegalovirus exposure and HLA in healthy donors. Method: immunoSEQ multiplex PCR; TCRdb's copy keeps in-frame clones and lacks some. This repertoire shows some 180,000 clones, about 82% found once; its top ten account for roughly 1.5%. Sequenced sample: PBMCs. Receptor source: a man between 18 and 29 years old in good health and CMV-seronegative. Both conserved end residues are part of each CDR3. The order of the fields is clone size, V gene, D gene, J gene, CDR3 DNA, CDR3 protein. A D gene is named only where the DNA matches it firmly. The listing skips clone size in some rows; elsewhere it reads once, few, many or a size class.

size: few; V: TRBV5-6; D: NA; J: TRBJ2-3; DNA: TGTGCCAGCTCCCAAGCCCCAGGAGATACGCAGTATTTT; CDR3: CASSQAPGDTQYF
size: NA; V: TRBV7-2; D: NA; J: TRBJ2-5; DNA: TGTGCCAGCAGCTTAGCGATAGACTACCCGGGGGCCCAGTACTTC; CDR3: CASSLAIDYPGAQYF
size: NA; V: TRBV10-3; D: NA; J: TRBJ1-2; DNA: TGTGCCATCAGTGAGTCAACAGGCGGCAACTCGGGCTACACCTTC; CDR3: CAISESTGGNSGYTF
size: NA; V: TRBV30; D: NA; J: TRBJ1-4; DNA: TGTGCCTGGAGTGAACAGGGCCAAGAAAAACTGTTTTTT; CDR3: CAWSEQGQEKLFF
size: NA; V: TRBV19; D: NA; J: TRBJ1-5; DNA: TGTGCCAGTAGTATTGGGGTCGGGGGCAATCAGCCCCAGCATTTT; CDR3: CASSIGVGGNQPQHF
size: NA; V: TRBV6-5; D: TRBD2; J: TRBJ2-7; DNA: TGTGCCAGCAGTTACTCCCCTAGCGGCTCCTACGAGCAGTACTTC; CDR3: CASSYSPSGSYEQYF
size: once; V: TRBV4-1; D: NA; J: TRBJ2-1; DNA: TGCGCCAGCAGCCTAGTGGGGGGGCCGGGTGAGCAGTTCTTC; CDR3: CASSLVGGPGEQFF
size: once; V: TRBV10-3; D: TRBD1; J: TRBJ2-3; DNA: TGTGCCATCAGTGCAACAGGGGGATACACAGATACGCAGTATTTT; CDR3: CAISATGGYTDTQYF
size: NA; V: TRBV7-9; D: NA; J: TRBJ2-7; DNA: TGTTCCAGCAGCCCCGGAGCCTACGAGCAGTACTTC; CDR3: CSSSPGAYEQYF
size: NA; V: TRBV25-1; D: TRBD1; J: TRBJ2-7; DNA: TGTGCCAGCAGTGATTTCGGGACAGGGGCGGACGAGCAGTACTTC; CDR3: CASSDFGTGADEQYF
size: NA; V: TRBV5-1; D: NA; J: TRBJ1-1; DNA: TGCGCCAGCAGCTTGGACCACCAGGGCGGGGGCACTGAAGCTTTCTTT; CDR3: CASSLDHQGGGTEAFF
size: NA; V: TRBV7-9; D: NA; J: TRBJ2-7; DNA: TGTGCCAGCAGCGCCGAAAGGGGAGGCGAGCAGTACTTC; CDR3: CASSAERGGEQYF
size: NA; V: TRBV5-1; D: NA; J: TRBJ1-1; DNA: TGCGCCAGCAGCTTGGAAACAGGGTGGGACACTGAAGCTTTCTTT; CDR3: CASSLETGWDTEAFF
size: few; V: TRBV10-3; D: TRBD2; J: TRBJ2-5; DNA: TGTGCCACCGGACTAGCGGGGGGCCTGGCGGAGACCCAGTACTTC; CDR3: CATGLAGGLAETQYF
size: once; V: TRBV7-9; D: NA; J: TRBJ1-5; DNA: TGTTCCAGCACCCACCAGGGACAGCCCCAGCATTTT; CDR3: CSSTHQGQPQHF
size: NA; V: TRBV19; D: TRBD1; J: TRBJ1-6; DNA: TGTGCCAGTAGTCCAATTACCGGGACAGGGGAATCACCCCTCCACTTT; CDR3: CASSPITGTGESPLHF
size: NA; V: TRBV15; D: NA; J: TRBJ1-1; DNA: TGTGCCACCAGCAGAGGGCGGACTGAAGCTTTCTTT; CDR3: CATSRGRTEAFF
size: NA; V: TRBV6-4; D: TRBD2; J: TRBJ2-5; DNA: TGTGCCAGCAGTGACTCCAGGGAGGGCCAGTACTTC; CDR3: CASSDSREGQYF
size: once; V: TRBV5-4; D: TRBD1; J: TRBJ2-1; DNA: TGTGCCAGCAGCCCCGGGACAGATAGGAATGAGCAGTTCTTC; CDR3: CASSPGTDRNEQFF
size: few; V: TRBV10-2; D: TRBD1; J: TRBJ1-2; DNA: TGCGCCAGCAGTGAGTCGAGACAGGGCCTGGGCTACACCTTC; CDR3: CASSESRQGLGYTF
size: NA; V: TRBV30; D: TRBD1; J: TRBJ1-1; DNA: TGTGCCTGGATTCCTTCGGACAGGGGGCTCACTGAAGCTTTCTTT; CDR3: CAWIPSDRGLTEAFF
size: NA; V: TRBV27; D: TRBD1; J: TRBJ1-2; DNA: TGTGCCAGCAGTTTCGACGGGACAGATCAAAACTATGGCTACACCTTC; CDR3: CASSFDGTDQNYGYTF
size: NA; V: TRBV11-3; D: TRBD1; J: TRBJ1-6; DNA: TGTGCCAGCAGCTTACAAACAGGGGATAATTCACCCCTCCACTTT; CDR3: CASSLQTGDNSPLHF
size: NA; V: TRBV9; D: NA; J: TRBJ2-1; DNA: TGTGCCAGCAGCGTAGTCGGACAACGGGAGCAGTTCTTC; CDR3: CASSVVGQREQFF
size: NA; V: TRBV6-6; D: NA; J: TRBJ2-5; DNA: TGTGCCAGCATTATGGGCGAGACCCAGTACTTC; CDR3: CASIMGETQYF
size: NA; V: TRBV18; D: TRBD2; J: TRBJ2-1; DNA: TGTGCCAGCTCACGAACTAGCGGGAGGGCTAATTACAATGAGCAGTTCTTC; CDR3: CASSRTSGRANYNEQFF
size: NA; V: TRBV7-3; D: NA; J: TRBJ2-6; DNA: TGTGCCTGCCGTGGGGGTACAGGGAAAACTGGGGCCAACGTCCTGACTTTC; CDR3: CACRGGTGKTGANVLTF
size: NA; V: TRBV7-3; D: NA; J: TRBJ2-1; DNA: TGTGCCAGCAGCTTAGTTGGGGGGTTCGGTAATGAGCAGTTCTTC; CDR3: CASSLVGGFGNEQFF
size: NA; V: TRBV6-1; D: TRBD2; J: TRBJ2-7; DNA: TGTGCCAGCACCGCGACTAGCGGCTACGAGCAGTACTTC; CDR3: CASTATSGYEQYF
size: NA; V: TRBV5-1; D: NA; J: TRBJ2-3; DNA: TGCGCCAGCAGCGCGGCCTACACAGATACGCAGTATTTT; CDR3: CASSAAYTDTQYF
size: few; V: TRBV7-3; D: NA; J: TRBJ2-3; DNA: TGTGCCAGCAGCCCAGGGGTACTAGGACTCACAGATACGCAGTATTTT; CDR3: CASSPGVLGLTDTQYF
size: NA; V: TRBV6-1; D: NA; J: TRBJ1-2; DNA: TGTGCCAGCAGTGAAGAGTCCCTATACTATGGCTACACCTTC; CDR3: CASSEESLYYGYTF
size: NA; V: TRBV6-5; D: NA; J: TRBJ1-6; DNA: TGTGCCAGCAGCCTCGGACAGATATTAACACCCCTCCACTTT; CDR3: CASSLGQILTPLHF
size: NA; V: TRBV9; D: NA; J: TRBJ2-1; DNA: TGTGCCAGCAGCGCCCAGGGGTCGGGACGCTACAATGAGCAGTTCTTC; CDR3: CASSAQGSGRYNEQFF
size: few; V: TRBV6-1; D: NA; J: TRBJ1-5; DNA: TGTGCCAGCAGGGTCGGACAGAGCAATCAGCCCCAGCATTTT; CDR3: CASRVGQSNQPQHF
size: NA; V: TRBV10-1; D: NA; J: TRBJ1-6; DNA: TGCGCCAGCAGTGAGAACAGCAATTCACCCCTCCACTTT; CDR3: CASSENSNSPLHF
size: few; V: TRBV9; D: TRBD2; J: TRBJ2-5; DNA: TGTGCCAGCAGCGTAGGACCGGGGGGGCAGGAGACCCAGTACTTC; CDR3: CASSVGPGGQETQYF
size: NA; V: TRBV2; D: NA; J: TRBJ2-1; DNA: TGTGCCAGCGGCGACACAGGGAATAGGAATGAGCAGTTCTTC; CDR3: CASGDTGNRNEQFF
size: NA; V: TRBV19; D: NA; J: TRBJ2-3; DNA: TGTGCCAGTAGCAGCGACAGGCTCACAGATACGCAGTATTTT; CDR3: CASSSDRLTDTQYF
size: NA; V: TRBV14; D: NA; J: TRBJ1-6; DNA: TGTGCCAGCAGCCAAGTAGCGGGTTCACCCCTCCACTTT; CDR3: CASSQVAGSPLHF
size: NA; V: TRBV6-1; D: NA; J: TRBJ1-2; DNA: TGTGCCAGCAGTGCGTGGGAGATTTCAGACTATGGCTACACCTTC; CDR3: CASSAWEISDYGYTF
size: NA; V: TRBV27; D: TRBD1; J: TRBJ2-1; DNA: TGTGCCAGCAGTTTATCCGGGACAGTTAACTACAATGAGCAGTTCTTC; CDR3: CASSLSGTVNYNEQFF
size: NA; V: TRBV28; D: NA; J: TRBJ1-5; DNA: TGTGCCAGCAGCCCCCTGGGGGGGAGGCGCAATCAGCCCCAGCATTTT; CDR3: CASSPLGGRRNQPQHF
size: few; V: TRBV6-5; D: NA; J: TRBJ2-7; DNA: TGTGCCAGCAGTTACCGAGACAGCTCCTACGAGCAGTACTTC; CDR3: CASSYRDSSYEQYF
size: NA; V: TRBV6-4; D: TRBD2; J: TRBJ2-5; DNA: TGTGCCAGCAACAAGAGGGGCGGACTAGCGGGGGTGGAGACCCAGTACTTC; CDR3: CASNKRGGLAGVETQYF
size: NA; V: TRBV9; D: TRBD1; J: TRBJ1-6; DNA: TGTGCCAGCAGCGTAGACAGGGGTGCGTCCTATAATTCACCCCTCCACTTT; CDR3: CASSVDRGASYNSPLHF
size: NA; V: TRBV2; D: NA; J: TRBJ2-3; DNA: TGTGCCAGCAACCTTGACTCCACCGTAGGCGAAGGGCAGTATTTT; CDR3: CASNLDSTVGEGQYF
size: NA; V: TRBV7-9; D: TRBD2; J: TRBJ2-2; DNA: TGTTCCAGCAGCCCACCCTCCGGACTAGGGACCGGGGAGCTGTTTTTT; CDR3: CSSSPPSGLGTGELFF
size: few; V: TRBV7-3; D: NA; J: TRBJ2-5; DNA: TGTGCCAGCAGCCAGGACCCGGGGGAGACCCAGTACTTC; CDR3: CASSQDPGETQYF
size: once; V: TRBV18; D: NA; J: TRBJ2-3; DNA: TGTGCCAGCTCACCTAGCGGTGGCACAGATACGCAGTATTTT; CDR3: CASSPSGGTDTQYF
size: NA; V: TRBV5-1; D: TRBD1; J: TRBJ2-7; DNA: TGCGCCAGCAGCTTTCCGGGACAGGGATACGAGCAGTACTTC; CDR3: CASSFPGQGYEQYF
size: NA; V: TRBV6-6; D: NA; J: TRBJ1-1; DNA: TGTGCCAGCAGTTACAGCAGGACTGAAGCTTTCTTT; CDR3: CASSYSRTEAFF
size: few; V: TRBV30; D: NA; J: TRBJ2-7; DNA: TGTGCCTGGAATCGGGTCTCCTACGAGCAGTACTTC; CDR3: CAWNRVSYEQYF
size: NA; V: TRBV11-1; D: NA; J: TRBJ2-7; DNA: TGTGCCAGCAGCTTCCGCAGGGATAAACAGTACTTC; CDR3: CASSFRRDKQYF